This record concerns one T cell receptor beta chain sequence. Generated by immunoSEQ multiplex PCR, the TCRdb table keeps only in-frame clones and is missing some. The sample shows tens of thousands of clones, about 85% of them seen only once. Peripheral blood came from all dose cohorts at three timepoints. These data belong to a study of OX40 agonist ivuxolimab in advanced cancers. Germline loops: CDR1 SEHNR, CDR2 FQNEAQ (reference sequence). The CDR3 runs 11 residues. This chain uses TRBV7-9 with TRBJ2-5; D is unresolved. The last part of the DNA fits TRBJ2-7 better; the J call may be wrong. The input for sequencing was CD4+ or CD8+ T cells sorted from blood, taken in a trial of the OX40 agonist ivuxolimab. This clonotype was obtained from an adult with an advanced solid tumor such as melanoma, head and neck, liver or kidney cancer. For the CDR3, the DNA is TGTGCCAGTGGGGTGCACTACGAGCAGTACTTC. Translating gives CASGVHYEQYF.